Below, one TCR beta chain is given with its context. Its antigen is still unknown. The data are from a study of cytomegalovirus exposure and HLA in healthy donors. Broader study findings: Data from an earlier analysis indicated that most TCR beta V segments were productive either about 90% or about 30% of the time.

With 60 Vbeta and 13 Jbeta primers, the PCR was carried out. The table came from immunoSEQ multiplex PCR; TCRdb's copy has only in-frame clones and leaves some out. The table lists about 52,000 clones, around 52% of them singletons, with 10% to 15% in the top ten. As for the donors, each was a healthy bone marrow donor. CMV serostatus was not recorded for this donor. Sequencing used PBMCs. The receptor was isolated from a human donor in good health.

This CDR3 reads CAIQAGGADTQYF. The CDR3 coding sequence is TGTGCCATCCAAGCGGGGGGCGCAGATACGCAGTATTTT. The chain links TRBV19 to TRBJ2-3; 9 bases align to TRBD2. CDR1 and CDR2 (germline): LNHDA, SQIVND (reference sequence). The junction had 6 bases not matched to a gene; V was cut back by 10 bases and J by 4 bases. The CDR3 loop spans 13 amino acids. Supplemented by reference TRBV19 and TRBJ2-3, the full variable domain reads DGGITQSPKYLFRKEGQNVTLSCEQNLNHDAMYWYRQDPGQGLRLIYYSQIVNDFQKGDIAEGYSVSREKKESFPLTVTSAQKNPTAFYLCAIQAGGADTQYFGPGTRLTVL.